This T cell receptor beta chain was recovered during a study of blood T cells in healthy people across ages. Study-wide points: In the absence of known donor CMV status, changes in expanded clonotypes were possibly confounded.

The V gene's germline CDR1 is ENHRY and CDR2 SYGVKD. The CDR3 extends over 14 amino acids. Unmatched junction bases numbered 9, after V lost 10 bases and J lost 6 bases. With a J-beta primer mix and a sample-barcoded 5' primer, a second PCR ran roughly 6 to 11 cycles. Tagging of each cDNA molecule was performed by a template-switch adaptor with 12 random nucleotides. Using its own MiXCR run on the 5' RACE reads, TCRdb lists one record per CDR3 protein. The data contain 700,000 to 850,000 distinct CDR3 sequences, about 34% of them seen just once; the ten biggest clones take up 13%. This clonotype occurred a few times. What it binds is not known.

The V and J genes are TRBV10-3 and TRBJ2-3; 11 bases are a match to TRBD2. This sequence was found in a man aged 18 to 30 in good health. The source material was blood. Here the CDR3 reads CATSASGGTDTQYF. The CDR3 DNA follows: TGTGCCACCTCCGCTAGCGGGGGGACCGATACGCAGTATTTT.